Below, 27 T cell receptor beta chains from the same sample are listed, as sequenced in a study of regulatory T cells in long-lasting Graves disease. For TCR beta, libraries came from iRepertoire HTBI primers and Arm-PCR of CDR3 regions. TCRdb fed the multiplex PCR reads into MiXCR, producing one record per CDR3 protein. This sample yields roughly 500,000 distinct CDR3 sequences, of which approximately 14% are seen a single time; roughly a sixth belongs to the top ten. Time point described: newly diagnosed GD, antithyroid drugs for less than 3 months. There was RNA extracted from PBMCs, and the TCR library was made from it. These data are also associated with another study on T cells in Graves' hyperthyroidism and ophthalmopathy.

The sequencing used peripheral blood mononuclear cells (PBMCs), collected at new diagnosis, from a patient treated with antithyroid drugs. The receptors were gathered from a woman aged 45-65 years with Graves disease.

This clonotype was seen repeatedly, ten times or more. The genes are TRBV4-1 and TRBJ2-7; 11 bases align to TRBD2. This CDR3 region has 16 residues. Germline-derived CDR1 and CDR2 are MGHRA and YSYEKL. V lost 5 bases, J lost 1 base, and 7 bases stayed unmatched. The CDR3 spells CASSDGLAGSSYEQYF. CDR3 DNA: TGCGCCAGCAGCGACGGACTAGCGGGCTCTTCCTACGAGCAGTACTTC.

The table lists this clonotype with many counts. The junction does not match germline at one end; this may be a read error. V is TRBV5-1 and J is TRBJ2-3, with TRBD2 matching 8 bases. Per the germline V gene, CDR1 is SGHRS and CDR2 is YFSETQ. CDR3 length equals 16 residues. CDR3 sequence reads: CASSFGTSISGGTQYF. DNA of the CDR3: TGTGCCAGCAGCTTCGGGACTAGTATTAGTGGAGGTACGCAGTATTTT.

This clonotype was found many times. The CDR3 reads CASLTGGDYNEQFF. CDR3 sequence (DNA): TGTGCCAGTCTCACAGGGGGCGACTACAATGAGCAGTTCTTC. The chain links TRBV2 to TRBJ2-1, with 9 nucleotides matching TRBD1. Germline assignment: CDR1 SNHLY and CDR2 FYNNEI. The trim removed 9 bases at V and 3 bases at J, leaving 6 bases unmatched. The CDR3 totals 14 residues. Full variable domain (outside the CDR3, taken from reference TRBV2 and TRBJ2-1): EPEVTQTPSHQVTQMGQEVILRCVPISNHLYFYWYRQILGQKVEFLVSFYNNEISEKSEIFDDQFSVERPDGSNFTLKIRSTKLEDSAMYFCASLTGGDYNEQFFGPGTRLTVL.

This clonotype showed up just a few times. The V call is TRBV5-1, the J call TRBJ1-2; D possibly corresponds to TRBD1 (5 bases). The CDR3 spans 15 residues. Trimming took 2 bases from V and 3 from J, leaving 14 bases between them. CDR1 and CDR2 from the germline V gene are SGHRS and YFSETQ. In DNA, the CDR3 is TGCGCCAGCAGCTTCTTGGGGCCATGGGACTATGGCTACACCTTC. This sequence encodes CASSFLGPWDYGYTF. Combining the CDR3 with reference TRBV5-1 and TRBJ1-2 gives the whole variable domain KAGVTQTPRYLIKTRGQQVTLSCSPISGHRSVSWYQQTPGQGLQFLFEYFSETQRNKGNFPGRFSGRQFSNSRSEMNVSTLELGDSALYLCASSFLGPWDYGYTFGSGTRLTVV.

This clonotype has ten or more counts. J is TRBJ2-5 and V is TRBV7-3; D may be TRBD1 or TRBD2 (5 bases each). V lost 0 bases to trimming and J lost 5 bases, with 7 bases between them. CDR1 is SGHTA and CDR2 is FQGTGA in the germline V gene. The CDR3 is 13 amino acids. The chain's CDR3 is CASSLTGTETQYF. CDR3 DNA sequence: TGTGCCAGCAGCTTAACCGGGACGGAGACCCAGTACTTC.

The chain has TRBV12-3 or TRBV12-4 and TRBJ1-2, with a tentative D call TRBD1 (5 bases). V lost 3 bases and J lost 8, with 13 bases in between. The CDR3 covers 13 residues. In DNA form, the CDR3 reads TGTGCCAGCAGTTTGGGGCCAGGAGGCGGCTACACCTTC. Translated, it gives CASSLGPGGGYTF.

The V and J genes are TRBV5-1 and TRBJ2-1, with 8 bases aligning to TRBD2. Germline V gene data show CDR1 as SGHRS and CDR2 as YFSETQ. The CDR3 is made up of 15 amino acids. Germline trimming cut 4 bases from V and 3 bases from J; bases unmatched to any gene: 6. The CDR3 DNA reads TGCGCCAGCAGCCCCACTAGCGGATACTACAATGAGCAGTTCTTC. It translates to CASSPTSGYYNEQFF.

This clonotype occurred many times. This chain links TRBV5-5 with TRBJ2-3; maybe TRBD2 (5 bases). V was cut by 0 bases and J by 2 bases, with 13 bases left in between. Germline CDR1 SGHKS, CDR2 YYEKEE (reference sequence). CDR3 length equals 16 residues. CDR3 DNA sequence: TGTGCCAGCAGCTTGGAAGAGGGAGTGTCCACAGATACGCAGTATTTT. Translated, it gives CASSLEEGVSTDTQYF.

This clonotype appeared many times. The chain combines TRBV5-6 with TRBJ1-1; perhaps TRBD1 as D (5 bases). Germline values: CDR1 SGHDT, CDR2 YYEEEE. Trimming took off 4 bases at V and 1 base at J, with 17 bases between the two ends. This CDR3 comprises 16 residues. This chain's CDR3 is CASSGSGRQSNTEAFF. CDR3 bases: TGTGCCAGCAGCGGATCCGGGCGACAGTCGAACACTGAAGCTTTCTTT. Drawing the rest from reference TRBV5-6 and TRBJ1-1, the complete variable domain is DAGVTQSPTHLIKTRGQQVTLRCSPKSGHDTVSWYQQALGQGPQFIFQYYEEEERQRGNFPDRFSGHQFPNYSSELNVNALLLGDSALYLCASSGSGRQSNTEAFFGQGTRLTVV.

This clonotype was recorded at least ten times. The chain employs TRBV6-5 and TRBJ2-7, with 10 bases matching TRBD2. J was trimmed by 2 bases and V by 0 bases; bases with no gene match: 16. Germline V lookup: CDR1 MNHEY, CDR2 SVGAGI. CDR3 length equals 20 residues. The DNA for the CDR3 is TGTGCCAGCAGTTACTCTTGGGCAGGGGGCCTAGCGGGAGCTGCCTACGAGCAGTACTTC. It encodes CASSYSWAGGLAGAAYEQYF.

This clonotype showed up many times. The genes are TRBV11-2 and TRBJ2-5; D is perhaps TRBD1 (5 bases). With 5 bases removed from V and 7 bases from J, the gap between germline ends came to 14 bases. This CDR3 has 13 residues. From germline, CDR1 is SGHAT and CDR2 FQNNGV. CDR3 residues: CASSQGFLVTQYF. The DNA of the CDR3 is TGTGCCAGCAGCCAGGGATTTTTGGTGACCCAGTACTTC.

The chain uses TRBV3-1 and TRBJ2-3; 8 bases agree with TRBD2. The CDR3 contains 16 residues. Germline-derived CDR1 and CDR2 are LGHDT and YNNKEL (reference sequence). V was pared by 1 base and J by 5 bases, with 8 bases of the junction left unmatched. Here the CDR3 DNA reads TGTGCCAGCAGCCAAGGACCCGGGAGGGCCATAGATACGCAGTATTTT. Protein sequence: CASSQGPGRAIDTQYF.

The rearrangement uses TRBV20-1 and TRBJ2-7; D unclear. With 3 bases removed from V and 0 bases from J, the gap between germline ends came to 12 bases. This CDR3 region has 14 residues. Per the germline V gene, CDR1 is DFQATT and CDR2 is SNEGSKA (reference sequence). The CDR3 DNA is TGCAGTGCTAGTTACTTCTCCGACTCCTACGAGCAGTACTTC. Its translation is CSASYFSDSYEQYF.

Regarding this clonotype: A read error may account for a junction end that differs from germline. V gene TRBV5-1 combines with J gene TRBJ2-1, with unresolved D. CDR3 length: 15 residues. In germline, CDR1 is SGHRS, CDR2 YFSETQ. DNA for the CDR3: TGCGCCAGCAGCCCGACGACGGGCGGCTACAATGGGCAGTTCTTC. This codes for CASSPTTGGYNGQFF.

This clonotype was recorded at least ten times. J is TRBJ2-7 and V is TRBV20-1, with 9 bases lining up with TRBD2. The junction had 14 bases not matched to a gene; V was cut back by 3 bases and J by 5 bases. The CDR3 runs 16 residues. Per germline, CDR1 DFQATT and CDR2 SNEGSKA (reference sequence). This CDR3 reads CSASRRTSEQAHEQYF. The CDR3 DNA reads as TGCAGTGCTAGCCGACGGACTAGCGAACAGGCCCACGAGCAGTACTTC.

This clonotype was seen repeatedly, ten times or more. The J gene is TRBJ1-5, the V gene TRBV2; D is unclear. The V end lost 2 bases, the J end lost 0 bases, and 8 bases lay between the germline ends. The germline CDR1 and CDR2 sequences are SNHLY and FYNNEI. The CDR3 has 15 residues. The CDR3 DNA sequence: TGTGCCAGCAGTGAAAAGGGTATTAGCAATCAGCCCCAGCATTTT. Translation gives CASSEKGISNQPQHF.

In the case of this clonotype: The junction differs from germline at one of its ends, possibly a read error. The chain employs TRBV11-2 and TRBJ1-3; D gene uncertain. CDR3 size: 16 residues. Germline V CDR1 and CDR2: SGHAT, FQNNGV. CDR3 residues: CASSQPSRTSGNTIYF. The CDR3 DNA is TGCGCCAGCAGCCAACCCTCCAGGACCTCTGGAAACACCATATATTTT.

This clonotype appeared many times. V is TRBV9 and J is TRBJ2-7; a weak D match, TRBD1 (5 bases). Germline CDR1 reads SGDLS; CDR2 reads YYNGEE. Trimming pared 0 bases from V and 3 bases from J, leaving 10 bases between. This CDR3 contains 14 residues. The CDR3 loop reads CASSVATRGYEQYF. CDR3 in DNA: TGTGCCAGCAGCGTAGCTACAAGGGGCTACGAGCAGTACTTC.

The sample holds many counts of this clonotype. The gene calls are TRBV6-5 and TRBJ1-4; D gene ambiguous. Germline V gives CDR1 MNHEY, CDR2 SVGAGI. V was trimmed by 3 bases and J by 4 bases, leaving 12 bases between them. The CDR3 has 15 amino acids. CDR3 sequence reads: CASSYLGRGNEKLFF. The CDR3 nucleotides read TGTGCCAGCAGTTATCTAGGACGGGGTAATGAAAAACTGTTTTTT.

Turning to this clonotype: This is likely an artifact of a read error, given a far larger clone one base away. V usage is TRBV14 and J usage is TRBJ1-4; D remains unclear. Trimming pared 6 bases from V and 0 bases from J, leaving 14 bases between. The CDR3 extends over 16 amino acids. Germline CDR1 is SGHDN and CDR2 is FVKESK. CDR3 DNA sequence: TGTGCCAGCAGTTTAGGAGCCGCGGCAACTAATGAAAAACTGTTTTTT. Its protein is CASSLGAAATNEKLFF.

V is TRBV20-1 and J is TRBJ2-1; 7 bases align to TRBD2. After removal of 5 bases from V and 1 base from J, the junction contained 2 bases not matched to a gene. Germline CDR1 reads DFQATT; CDR2 reads SNEGSKA (reference sequence). The CDR3 runs 13 residues. CDR3 amino acids: CSAPSGSYNEQFF. In DNA form, the CDR3 reads TGCAGTGCTCCTAGCGGTTCCTACAATGAGCAGTTCTTC.

There are many counts of this clonotype. The rearrangement links TRBV28 to TRBJ1-1; the match to TRBD1 covers 9 bases. The CDR3 is made up of 15 amino acids. V shed 5 bases, J shed 5 bases, and the junction held 9 bases outside the gene matches. From germline, CDR1 is MDHEN and CDR2 SYDVKM. The DNA of the CDR3 is TGTGCCAGCAGTGTACACAGGGGGCTTTGGACTGAAGCTTTCTTT. This sequence encodes CASSVHRGLWTEAFF.

This clonotype was counted many times. This chain uses TRBV5-1 with TRBJ2-1; TRBD1 agrees at 8 bases. V trimming: 0 bases; J trimming: 8 bases; junction bases outside the gene matches: 4. In germline, CDR1 is SGHRS, CDR2 YFSETQ. The CDR3 is made up of 14 amino acids. The CDR3 here is CASSLDGQGDEQFF. CDR3 nucleotide sequence: TGCGCCAGCAGCTTGGACGGACAGGGTGATGAGCAGTTCTTC. The whole variable domain, remainder taken from reference TRBV5-1 and TRBJ2-1, is KAGVTQTPRYLIKTRGQQVTLSCSPISGHRSVSWYQQTPGQGLQFLFEYFSETQRNKGNFPGRFSGRQFSNSRSEMNVSTLELGDSALYLCASSLDGQGDEQFFGPGTRLTVL.

This clonotype appeared many times. This chain connects TRBV6-1 to TRBJ1-5; unclear D gene. The CDR3 consists of 12 residues. V lost 2 bases, J lost 6 bases, and 5 bases lay in between. Per germline, CDR1 MNHNS and CDR2 SASEGT. The CDR3 bases are TGTGCCAGCAGTGAATTCGGTCAGCCCCAGCATTTT. This encodes CASSEFGQPQHF.

This clonotype showed up many times. As DNA, the CDR3 is TGTGCCAGCAGTTTATGGGGGGCCGGGGAGCTGTTTTTT. Protein sequence: CASSLWGAGELFF. J is TRBJ2-2 and V is TRBV12-3 or TRBV12-4, with D possibly matching TRBD2 (6 bases). Trimming stripped 2 bases from V and 6 bases from J, with 7 bases between. The CDR3 length is 13 residues.

This clonotype occurred a few times. The chain has TRBV5-1 and TRBJ2-7; D not resolved. Trimming cost V 0 bases and J 3 bases, with 10 bases left between them. This CDR3 comprises 14 residues. CDR1 and CDR2 (germline): SGHRS, YFSETQ. The CDR3 nucleotides read TGCGCCAGCAGCTTGGGGCCACAGAACTACGAGCAGTACTTC. Translation: CASSLGPQNYEQYF.

CDR3 nucleotide sequence: TGCGCCAGCAGCGACAGGGACACTGAAGCTTTCTTT. Translated: CASSDRDTEAFF. The genes are TRBV5-1 and TRBJ1-1, with 7 bases fitting TRBD1. Germline V gene data show CDR1 as SGHRS and CDR2 as YFSETQ. The CDR3 has 12 amino acids. V dropped 4 bases and J dropped 3; count of bases not matched to a gene: 0.